What follows are 8 T cell receptor beta chains derived from one specimen sequenced in a study of T-cell reconstitution after alpha-beta-depleted transplantation in children. Unique molecular identifiers tagged the TCRbeta library. A single record per CDR3 protein comes from TCRdb applying MiXCR to the PCR reads. Here the sample spans more than 200,000 distinct CDR3 sequences, approximately 17% being singletons. The source material was PBMCs, mostly from graft donor cells, sampled 360 days after TCRalphabeta/CD19-depleted stem cell transplant. The receptors derive from a male patient between 2 and 10 years old who had a stem cell transplant for acute lymphoblastic leukemia, so the T cells may come from the graft donor.

V and J are TRBV28 and TRBJ2-1; TRBD2 might be the D (6 bases). The germline V gene encodes CDR1 MDHEN and CDR2 SYDVKM. Trimming took 9 bases from V and 9 from J, leaving 18 bases between them. The CDR3 has 13 amino acids. Here the CDR3 reads CASGDFLRTEQFF. In DNA, the CDR3 is TGTGCCAGTGGGGACTTTCTTCGGACTGAGCAGTTCTTC.

This clonotype has just a few counts. V and J are TRBV6-5 and TRBJ1-1; tentative D call: TRBD1 (5 bases). This CDR3 region has 12 residues. CDR1 is MNHEY and CDR2 is SVGAGI in the germline V gene. V lost 0 bases to trimming and J lost 7 bases, with 6 bases between them. CDR3 DNA sequence: TGTGCCAGCAGTTACTCAACAGGTGAAGCTTTCTTT. This encodes CASSYSTGEAFF.

This clonotype was seen many times. The V and J genes are TRBV6-5 and TRBJ2-7; 11 bases match TRBD2. Germline CDR1 is MNHEY and CDR2 is SVGAGI. J gave up 6 bases and V 2 bases, and 6 bases lay outside the gene matches. The CDR3 runs to 15 residues. The CDR3 DNA sequence: TGTGCCAGCAGTTACGGAGCTAGCGGGGGGTTCGAGCAGTACTTC. It codes for CASSYGASGGFEQYF.

This clonotype came up a few times. This sequence joins TRBV2 and TRBJ2-7; TRBD1 is a possible D gene (5 bases). Germline V gene data show CDR1 as SNHLY and CDR2 as FYNNEI. V was clipped by 4 bases and J by 3 bases, with 10 bases between them. This CDR3 contains 13 residues. Here the CDR3 reads CASSVQDIYEQYF. The CDR3 DNA reads as TGTGCCAGCAGTGTACAGGATATCTACGAGCAGTACTTC.

This clonotype was observed a few times. The chain recombines TRBV6-2 or TRBV6-3 with TRBJ1-1; the D is unclear. In germline, CDR1 is MNHEY, CDR2 SVGEGT. CDR3 length equals 15 residues. Between the trimmed V and J ends, which lost 5 bases and 3 bases, there was a span of 16 bases. The CDR3 nucleotides read TGTGCCAGCAGTCGACCTCTTACAGTGGACACTGAAGCTTTCTTT. Translating gives CASSRPLTVDTEAFF.

This clonotype was counted between two and nine times. The chain employs TRBV28 and TRBJ1-5, with D uncertain. The CDR3 sequence is 17 residues long. The V end lost 3 bases, the J end lost 0 bases, and 15 bases lay between the germline ends. Germline V gives CDR1 MDHEN, CDR2 SYDVKM. CDR3 bases: TGTGCCAGCAGTTTTGGGGTCGGGCGGGATAGCAATCAGCCCCAGCATTTT. This gives the protein CASSFGVGRDSNQPQHF.

This sequence joins TRBV5-5 and TRBJ2-1; D might be TRBD1 (6 bases). The CDR3 length is 16 residues. Germline V gives CDR1 SGHKS, CDR2 YYEKEE (reference sequence). Trimming left V 1 base short and J 7 bases short, with 18 bases between. The CDR3 here is CASSLWQGFLRNEQFF. The CDR3 coding sequence is TGTGCCAGCAGCTTGTGGCAGGGGTTCTTGAGGAATGAGCAGTTCTTC.

This chain joins TRBV15 and TRBJ2-1; TRBD2 matches at 13 bases. V trimming: 3 bases; J trimming: 5 bases; junction bases outside the gene matches: 4. Germline CDR1 is LNHNV and CDR2 is YYDKDF (reference sequence). The CDR3 runs 16 residues. The chain's CDR3 is CATSRAGTSGDNEQFF. CDR3 sequence (DNA): TGTGCCACCAGCAGGGCGGGGACTAGCGGGGACAATGAGCAGTTCTTC. The complete variable domain, with remaining parts taken from reference TRBV15 and TRBJ2-1, reads DAMVIQNPRYQVTQFGKPVTLSCSQTLNHNVMYWYQQKSSQAPKLLFHYYDKDFNNEADTPDNFQSRRPNTSFCFLDIRSPGLGDTAMYLCATSRAGTSGDNEQFFGPGTRLTVL.